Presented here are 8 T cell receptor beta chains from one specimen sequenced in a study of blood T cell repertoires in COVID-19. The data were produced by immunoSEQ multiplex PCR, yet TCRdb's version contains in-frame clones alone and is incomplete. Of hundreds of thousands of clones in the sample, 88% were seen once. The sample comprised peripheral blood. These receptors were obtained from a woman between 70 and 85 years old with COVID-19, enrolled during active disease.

The CDR3 nucleotides read TGTGCCAGCAGTTTAAAGCCTCCGGGACTAGCGGGGGCCGGGATCCCCTACGAGCAGTACTTC. The encoded protein is CASSLKPPGLAGAGIPYEQYF. This chain uses TRBV27 with TRBJ2-7; 14 bases line up with TRBD2. The length of the CDR3 is 21 residues. Germline lookup yields CDR1 MNHEY and CDR2 SMNVEV (reference sequence). The trim removed 2 bases at V and 2 bases at J, leaving 17 bases unmatched.

This CDR3 is CASSLLVSLVYEQYF. The CDR3 region has the DNA TGTGCCAGCAGCTTACTTGTAAGCCTCGTCTACGAGCAGTACTTC. This chain joins TRBV7-8 and TRBJ2-7, with D hard to call. The CDR3 covers 15 residues. Trimming removed 2 bases at V and 3 bases at J, with 14 bases between. Per the germline V gene, CDR1 is SGHVS and CDR2 is FQNEAQ. Full variable domain (remainder filled in from reference TRBV7-8 and TRBJ2-7): GAGVSQSPRYKVAKRGQDVALRCDPISGHVSLFWYQQALGQGPEFLTYFQNEAQLDKSGLPSDRFFAERPEGSVSTLKIQRTQQEDSAVYLCASSLLVSLVYEQYFGPGTRLTVT.

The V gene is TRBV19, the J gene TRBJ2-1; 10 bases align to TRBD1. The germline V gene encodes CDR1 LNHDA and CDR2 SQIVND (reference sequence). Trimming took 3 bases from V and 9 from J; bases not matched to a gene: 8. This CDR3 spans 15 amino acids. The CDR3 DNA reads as TGTGCCAGTAGTATCGGACAGGGGGTATCGGTTGAGCAGTTCTTC. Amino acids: CASSIGQGVSVEQFF.

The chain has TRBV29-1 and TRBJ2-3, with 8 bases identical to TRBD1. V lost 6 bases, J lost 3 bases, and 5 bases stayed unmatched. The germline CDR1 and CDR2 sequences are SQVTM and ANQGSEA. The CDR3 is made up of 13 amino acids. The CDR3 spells CSVARGRTDTQYF. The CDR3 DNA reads TGCAGCGTAGCCAGGGGGCGGACAGATACGCAGTATTTT.

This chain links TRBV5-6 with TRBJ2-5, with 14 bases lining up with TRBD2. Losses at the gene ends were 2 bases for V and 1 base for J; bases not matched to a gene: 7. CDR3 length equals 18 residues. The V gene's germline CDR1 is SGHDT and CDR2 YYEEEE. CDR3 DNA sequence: TGTGCCAGCAGCTTAAGAGGGACTAGCGGGGGAGGCCAAGAGACCCAGTACTTC. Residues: CASSLRGTSGGGQETQYF.

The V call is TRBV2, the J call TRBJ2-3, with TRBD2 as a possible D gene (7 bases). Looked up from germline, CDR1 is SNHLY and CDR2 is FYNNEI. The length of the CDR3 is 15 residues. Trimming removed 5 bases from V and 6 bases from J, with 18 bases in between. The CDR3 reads CASSIIAGAADTQYF. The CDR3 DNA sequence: TGTGCCAGCAGTATCATCGCGGGGGCCGCGGATACGCAGTATTTT.

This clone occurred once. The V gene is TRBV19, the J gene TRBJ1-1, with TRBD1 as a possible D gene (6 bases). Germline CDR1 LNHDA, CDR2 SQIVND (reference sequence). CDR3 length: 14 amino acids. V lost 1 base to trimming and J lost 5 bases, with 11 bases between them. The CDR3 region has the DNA TGTGCCAGTAGTATAGGGCAGGGGTATACTGAAGCTTTCTTT. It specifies CASSIGQGYTEAFF.

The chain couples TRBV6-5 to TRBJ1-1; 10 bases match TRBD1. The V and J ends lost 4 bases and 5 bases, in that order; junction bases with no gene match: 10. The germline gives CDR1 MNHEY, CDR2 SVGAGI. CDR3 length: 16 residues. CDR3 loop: CASSSARTGGGTEAFF. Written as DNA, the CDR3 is TGTGCCAGCAGTTCCGCCAGGACAGGGGGAGGTACTGAAGCTTTCTTT.